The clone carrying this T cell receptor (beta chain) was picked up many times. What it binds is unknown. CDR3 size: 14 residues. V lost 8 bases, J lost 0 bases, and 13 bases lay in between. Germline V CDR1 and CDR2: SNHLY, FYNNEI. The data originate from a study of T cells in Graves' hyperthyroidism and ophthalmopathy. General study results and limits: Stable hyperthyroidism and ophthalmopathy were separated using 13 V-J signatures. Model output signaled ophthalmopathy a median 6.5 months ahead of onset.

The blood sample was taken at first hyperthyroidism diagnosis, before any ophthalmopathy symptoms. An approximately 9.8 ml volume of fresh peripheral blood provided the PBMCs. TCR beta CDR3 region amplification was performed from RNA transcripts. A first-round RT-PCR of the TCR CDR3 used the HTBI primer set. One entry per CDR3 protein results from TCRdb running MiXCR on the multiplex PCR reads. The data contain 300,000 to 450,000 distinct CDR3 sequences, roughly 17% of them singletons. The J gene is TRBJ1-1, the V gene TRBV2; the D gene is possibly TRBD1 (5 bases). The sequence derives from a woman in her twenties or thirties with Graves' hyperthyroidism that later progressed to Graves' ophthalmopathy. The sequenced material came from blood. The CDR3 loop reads CASSPGGLNTEAFF. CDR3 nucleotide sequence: TGTGCCAGCTCACCCGGGGGTTTGAACACTGAAGCTTTCTTT.